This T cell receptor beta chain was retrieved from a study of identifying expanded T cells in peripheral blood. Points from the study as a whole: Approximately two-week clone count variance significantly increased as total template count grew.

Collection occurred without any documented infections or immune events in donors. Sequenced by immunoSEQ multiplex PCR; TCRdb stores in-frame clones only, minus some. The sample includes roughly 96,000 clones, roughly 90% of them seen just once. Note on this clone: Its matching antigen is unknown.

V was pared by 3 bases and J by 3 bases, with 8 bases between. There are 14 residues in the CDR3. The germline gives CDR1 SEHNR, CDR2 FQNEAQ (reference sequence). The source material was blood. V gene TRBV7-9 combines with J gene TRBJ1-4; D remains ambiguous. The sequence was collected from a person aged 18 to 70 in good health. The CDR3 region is CASSFLGSNEKLFF. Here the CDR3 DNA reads TGTGCCAGCAGCTTCCTTGGGTCTAATGAAAAACTGTTTTTT.